This entry lists 28 T cell receptor beta chains sequenced from one sample in a study of cytomegalovirus exposure and HLA in healthy donors. It was with 60 Vbeta and 13 Jbeta primers that the PCR ran. Clones were read by immunoSEQ multiplex PCR, and TCRdb kept only the in-frame ones, dropping some. This sample carries 150,000 to 200,000 clones, around 80% of them seen once, and the ten largest clones take approximately 4.8%. Sequenced sample: PBMCs. These receptor sequences come from a man aged 25 to 40 in good health and CMV-seronegative.

This chain uses TRBV29-1 with TRBJ1-2; TRBD1 matches 7 bases. V gave up 6 bases and J gave up 3 bases; unmatched junction bases: 7. Germline CDR1 SQVTM, CDR2 ANQGSEA. This CDR3 comprises 13 residues. The CDR3 DNA reads TGCAGCGTCCGAGGGGGCAGGGACTATGGCTACACCTTC. Its translation: CSVRGGRDYGYTF. Full variable domain (rest looked up from reference TRBV29-1 and TRBJ1-2): SAVISQKPSRDICQRGTSLTIQCQVDSQVTMMFWYRQQPGQSLTLIATANQGSEATYESGFVIDKFPISRPNLTFSTLTVSNMSPEDSSIYLCSVRGGRDYGYTFGSGTRLTVV.

The chain carries TRBV7-2 and TRBJ2-3, with D possibly being TRBD2 (6 bases). V was cut by 1 base and J by 2 bases, with 10 bases left in between. Germline V gene lookup returns CDR1 SGHTA and CDR2 FQGNSA. The CDR3 is made up of 15 amino acids. The CDR3 DNA follows: TGTGCCAGCAGCTTAGGTCCGGGAGACACAGATACGCAGTATTTT. Its protein is CASSLGPGDTDTQYF.

This rearrangement joins TRBV6-6 to TRBJ1-2; 7 bases are shared with TRBD1. V gave up 3 bases and J gave up 7 bases; unmatched junction bases: 2. There are 12 residues in the CDR3. The germline V gene has CDR1 MNHNY and CDR2 SVGAGI (reference sequence). The CDR3 DNA reads TGTGCCAGCAGTTATGACAGGGCTGGCTACACCTTC. Translated, it gives CASSYDRAGYTF.

The chain links TRBV19 to TRBJ1-1; unclear D gene. The germline CDR1 and CDR2 sequences are LNHDA and SQIVND (reference sequence). The CDR3 consists of 16 residues. V was cut by 1 base and J by 1 base, with 13 bases left in between. The CDR3 loop is CASSIARGGGNTEAFF. DNA for the CDR3: TGTGCCAGTAGTATAGCGCGCGGAGGCGGGAACACTGAAGCTTTCTTT.

The chain carries TRBV7-3 and TRBJ1-2, with 9 bases matching TRBD1. Germline-derived CDR1 and CDR2 are SGHTA and FQGTGA. Losses at the gene ends were 6 bases for V and 6 bases for J; bases not matched to a gene: 11. This CDR3 is 15 amino acids long. CDR3 DNA sequence: TGTGCCAGCAGTAGAACGGGACAGGGCAAGGATGGCTACACCTTC. Amino acid sequence: CASSRTGQGKDGYTF.

The chain recombines TRBV7-8 with TRBJ2-2; a weak D match, TRBD2 (6 bases). Trimming stripped 7 bases from V and 2 bases from J, with 11 bases between. The germline V gene encodes CDR1 SGHVS and CDR2 FQNEAQ. The CDR3 is made up of 14 amino acids. CDR3 sequence reads: CASTWGVNTGELFF. The CDR3 region has the DNA TGTGCCAGCACTTGGGGGGTAAACACCGGGGAGCTGTTTTTT.

About this clone: In the same sample, other DNA sequences code for this CDR3. The V and J genes are TRBV7-2 and TRBJ1-5; 7 bases line up with TRBD1. Germline V gene data show CDR1 as SGHTA and CDR2 as FQGNSA. Germline trimming cut 5 bases from V and 6 bases from J; bases unmatched to any gene: 4. The CDR3 length is 13 residues. CDR3 amino acids: CASSPDRVQPQHF. CDR3 sequence (DNA): TGTGCCAGCAGCCCCGACAGGGTTCAGCCCCAGCATTTT.

The rearrangement links TRBV29-1 to TRBJ1-1, with 9 bases lining up with TRBD1. Trimming at V came to 5 bases and at J to 1 base, leaving 5 bases not matched to a gene. The CDR3 has 14 residues. Germline values: CDR1 SQVTM, CDR2 ANQGSEA. The DNA of the CDR3 is TGCAGCGTTATTAGGACAGGGGAGAACACTGAAGCTTTCTTT. Its translation: CSVIRTGENTEAFF.

In this sample, this clone turned up once. This chain links TRBV9 with TRBJ2-1; 8 bases are shared with TRBD2. This CDR3 is built from 16 residues. From germline, CDR1 is SGDLS and CDR2 YYNGEE. V lost 0 bases to trimming and J lost 2 bases; unmatched junction nucleotides: 4. The CDR3 region has the DNA TGTGCCAGCAGCGTAGTTGGTAGCGGGGCCTACAATGAGCAGTTCTTC. This gives the protein CASSVVGSGAYNEQFF.

The chain links TRBV6-1 to TRBJ1-5; tentative D call: TRBD1 (6 bases). The V gene lost 7 bases and the J gene lost 3 bases, with 16 bases spanning the gap. The CDR3 totals 15 residues. Per germline, CDR1 MNHNS and CDR2 SASEGT. CDR3 DNA: TGTGCCAGCACTCGTCTCCGGGGACACAATCAGCCCCAGCATTTT. It is translated as CASTRLRGHNQPQHF.

This clone showed up just a few times. This chain links TRBV4-2 with TRBJ1-2, with TRBD1 as a possible D gene (6 bases). Germline CDR1 reads LGHNA; CDR2 reads YNFKEQ. The CDR3 is made up of 13 amino acids. Trimming left V 1 base short and J 4 bases short, with 7 bases between. For the CDR3, the DNA is TGTGCCAGCAGCCAAGGGACAGCCTATGGCTACACCTTC. Protein sequence: CASSQGTAYGYTF.

The chain combines TRBV5-4 with TRBJ2-7; 7 nucleotides align to TRBD2. V gave up 4 bases and J gave up 4 bases; unmatched junction bases: 11. Germline CDR1 reads SGHNT; CDR2 reads YYREEE (reference sequence). The CDR3 spans 15 residues. The CDR3, as DNA: TGTGCCAGCAGCCGGGGGGTTCTTGGCGTGTACGAGCAGTACTTC. Encoded protein: CASSRGVLGVYEQYF.

The chain couples TRBV5-5 to TRBJ1-5; 8 bases line up with TRBD1. Looked up from germline, CDR1 is SGHKS and CDR2 is YYEKEE (reference sequence). The junction had 2 bases not matched to a gene; V was cut back by 0 bases and J by 6 bases. CDR3 length: 14 residues. As DNA, the CDR3 is TGTGCCAGCAGCTTGGAACAGGGGGGTCAGCCCCAGCATTTT. Its translation: CASSLEQGGQPQHF. The variable domain in full, with the rest retrieved from reference TRBV5-5 and TRBJ1-5, is DAGVTQSPTHLIKTRGQQVTLRCSPISGHKSVSWYQQVLGQGPQFIFQYYEKEERGRGNFPDRFSARQFPNYSSELNVNALLLGDSALYLCASSLEQGGQPQHFGDGTRLSIL.

This chain connects TRBV15 to TRBJ2-1, with D possibly being TRBD1 (5 bases). The CDR3 has 15 residues. Germline V gene sequence: CDR1 LNHNV, CDR2 YYDKDF (reference sequence). Trimming stripped 5 bases from V and 8 bases from J, with 19 bases between. The CDR3 DNA sequence: TGTGCCACCAGCCCGCTGGGGCTAGTTATTCATGAGCAGTTCTTC. Protein product: CATSPLGLVIHEQFF.

CDR3 in DNA: TGTGCCACCAGCAGAGCGGGGAATCAGCCCCAGCATTTT. It translates to CATSRAGNQPQHF. J is TRBJ1-5 and V is TRBV15; D gene uncertain. Per germline, CDR1 LNHNV and CDR2 YYDKDF (reference sequence). This CDR3 has 13 residues. V was shortened by 1 base and J by 4 bases, with 5 bases between the two germline ends. Variable domain in full (rest from reference TRBV15 and TRBJ1-5): DAMVIQNPRYQVTQFGKPVTLSCSQTLNHNVMYWYQQKSSQAPKLLFHYYDKDFNNEADTPDNFQSRRPNTSFCFLDIRSPGLGDTAMYLCATSRAGNQPQHFGDGTRLSIL.

This sequence joins TRBV27 and TRBJ2-3, with TRBD2 matching 7 bases. V shed 7 bases, J shed 4 bases, and the junction held 11 bases outside the gene matches. Germline V gene data show CDR1 as MNHEY and CDR2 as SMNVEV (reference sequence). There are 15 residues in the CDR3. In DNA, the CDR3 is TGTGCCAGCACCTTCAGCGGGGAGAGCCCAGATACGCAGTATTTT. Translated: CASTFSGESPDTQYF.

The CDR3 region is CASSQADAGGPFNEQFF. The CDR3 DNA reads as TGCGCCAGCAGCCAAGCTGACGCGGGAGGGCCATTCAATGAGCAGTTCTTC. This chain connects TRBV4-1 to TRBJ2-1, with 9 bases that match TRBD2. Germline assignment: CDR1 MGHRA and CDR2 YSYEKL. This CDR3 spans 17 amino acids. The V and J ends lost 1 base and 6 bases, in that order; junction bases with no gene match: 10.

The chain links TRBV25-1 to TRBJ2-5; D perhaps matches TRBD1 (6 bases). The end of the DNA aligns better with TRBJ2-7, so the J call may be wrong. Germline values: CDR1 MGHDK, CDR2 SYGVNS. The CDR3 totals 17 residues. The CDR3: CASSEYILWGTTYEQYF. CDR3 bases: TGTGCCAGCAGTGAATATATTCTTTGGGGGACAACCTACGAGCAGTACTTC.

This clone was recorded only once. One end of the junction does not line up with germline, which may come from a read error. V usage is TRBV11-2 and J usage is TRBJ2-1, with TRBD2 matching 10 bases. The CDR3 spans 11 residues. Looked up from germline, CDR1 is SGHAT and CDR2 is FQNNGV. CDR3 nucleotide sequence: TGTGCCAGCAGTTTAACTAGCGGGATGATCTTC. Protein: CASSLTSGMIF.

The chain is built from TRBV27 and TRBJ1-6; D possibly corresponds to TRBD1 (5 bases). The CDR3 spans 16 residues. The ends were cut back, 3 bases at V and 5 bases at J, with 14 bases in the middle. Germline V gene data show CDR1 as MNHEY and CDR2 as SMNVEV (reference sequence). CDR3 in DNA: TGTGCCAGCAGTTTGGATTACTCGGGGGATAATTCACCCCTCCACTTT. It codes for CASSLDYSGDNSPLHF.

The chain joins TRBV11-2 to TRBJ2-7; tentatively, D is TRBD2 (5 bases). V was trimmed by 7 bases and J by 2 bases, leaving 21 bases between them. Germline CDR1 is SGHAT and CDR2 is FQNNGV. The CDR3 consists of 16 residues. The CDR3, as DNA: TGTGCCAGCACCCCAGCGCCACTAGTTGGAACCTACGAGCAGTACTTC. This encodes CASTPAPLVGTYEQYF. Filled out from reference TRBV11-2 and TRBJ2-7, the complete variable domain reads EAGVAQSPRYKIIEKRQSVAFWCNPISGHATLYWYQQILGQGPKLLIQFQNNGVVDDSQLPKDRFSAERLKGVDSTLKIQPAKLEDSAVYLCASTPAPLVGTYEQYFGPGTRLTVT.

The rearrangement uses TRBV27 and TRBJ2-3; D not certain. Looked up from germline, CDR1 is MNHEY and CDR2 is SMNVEV (reference sequence). This CDR3 spans 14 amino acids. Trimming took 7 bases from V and 1 from J, leaving 12 bases between them. Here the CDR3 DNA reads TGTGCCAGCAAGCCGTTACTTCGCACAGATACGCAGTATTTT. Amino acids: CASKPLLRTDTQYF.

The chain employs TRBV6-5 and TRBJ2-1; D perhaps matches TRBD2 (7 bases). CDR3 length equals 15 residues. Trimming pared 4 bases from V and 4 bases from J, leaving 14 bases between. Germline V CDR1 and CDR2: MNHEY, SVGAGI. This CDR3 reads CASSFGAGTYNEQFF. The DNA for the CDR3 is TGTGCCAGCAGTTTTGGAGCGGGGACATACAATGAGCAGTTCTTC.

The V and J genes are TRBV2 and TRBJ2-7; D is undetermined. With 7 bases removed from V and 0 bases from J, the gap between germline ends came to 13 bases. CDR1 and CDR2 (germline): SNHLY, FYNNEI. CDR3 length: 14 residues. CDR3 in DNA: TGTGCCAGCACGGAGTATCTAGTCTCCTACGAGCAGTACTTC. Protein product: CASTEYLVSYEQYF.

The CDR3 is CASSVGSAGLYNEQFF. CDR3 sequence (DNA): TGTGCCAGCAGCGTAGGGTCGGCAGGATTATACAATGAGCAGTTCTTC. The chain is built from TRBV9 and TRBJ2-1; the D is unclear. Germline V gene data show CDR1 as SGDLS and CDR2 as YYNGEE. Trimming left V 0 bases short and J 4 bases short, with 14 bases between. The CDR3 loop spans 16 amino acids. The full variable domain, with the rest looked up from reference TRBV9 and TRBJ2-1, is DSGVTQTPKHLITATGQRVTLRCSPRSGDLSVYWYQQSLDQGLQFLIQYYNGEERAKGNILERFSAQQFPDLHSELNLSSLELGDSALYFCASSVGSAGLYNEQFFGPGTRLTVL.

The chain employs TRBV28 and TRBJ1-2, with D possibly TRBD1 on 5 matching bases. V dropped 5 bases and J dropped 0 bases, with 10 bases sitting between them. Germline loops: CDR1 MDHEN, CDR2 SYDVKM. CDR3 length: 14 amino acids. CDR3 amino acids: CASSPTEANYGYTF. CDR3 coding DNA: TGTGCCAGCAGTCCGACAGAAGCTAACTATGGCTACACCTTC.

The chain couples TRBV29-1 to TRBJ2-1; 8 nucleotides agree with TRBD1. Germline V gives CDR1 SQVTM, CDR2 ANQGSEA. The CDR3 covers 14 residues. J was trimmed by 4 bases and V by 4 bases; bases with no gene match: 6. For the CDR3, the DNA is TGCAGCGTTGCCCGGACAGGGCTTTACAATGAGCAGTTCTTC. It encodes CSVARTGLYNEQFF.

The chain combines TRBV28 with TRBJ1-5; D gene ambiguous. Germline-derived CDR1 and CDR2 are MDHEN and SYDVKM. CDR3 length: 15 amino acids. V lost 6 bases and J 0 bases, leaving 12 bases between the germline ends. The CDR3 coding sequence is TGTGCCAGCAGCCTGGTCCAGATTAGCAATCAGCCCCAGCATTTT. Translating gives CASSLVQISNQPQHF.